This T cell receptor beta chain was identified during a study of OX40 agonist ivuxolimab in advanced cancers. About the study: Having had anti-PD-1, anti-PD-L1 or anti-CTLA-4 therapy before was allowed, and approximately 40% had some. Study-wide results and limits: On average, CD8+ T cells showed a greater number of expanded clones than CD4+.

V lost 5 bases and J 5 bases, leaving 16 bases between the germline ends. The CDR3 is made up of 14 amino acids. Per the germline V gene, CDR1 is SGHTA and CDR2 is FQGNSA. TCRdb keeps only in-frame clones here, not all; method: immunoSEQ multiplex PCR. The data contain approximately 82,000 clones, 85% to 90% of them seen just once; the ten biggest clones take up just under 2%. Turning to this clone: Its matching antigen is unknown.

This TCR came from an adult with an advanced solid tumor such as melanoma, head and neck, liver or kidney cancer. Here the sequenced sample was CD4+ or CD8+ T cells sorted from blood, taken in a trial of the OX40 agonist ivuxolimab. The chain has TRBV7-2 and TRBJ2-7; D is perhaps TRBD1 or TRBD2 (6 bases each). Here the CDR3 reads CASSRRGATDEQYF. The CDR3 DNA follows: TGTGCCAGCAGCCGGAGGGGGGCGACGGACGAGCAGTACTTC.